The rows below give T cell receptor beta chains drawn from one sample of a study of CD8 T cells in ankylosing spondylitis. TCRdb re-called the 5' RACE reads with MiXCR, one entry per CDR3 protein. Seen here are approximately 300,000 distinct CDR3 sequences, more than 20% observed once, and the top ten hold 3.5% to 4.5%. The material sequenced was blood, either unsorted or a sorted T cell fraction (not recorded which). Receptor source: a female donor with ankylosing spondylitis or in good health (not recorded which). CDR3s include the opening cysteine and the closing phenylalanine or tryptophan. A D gene is named only where the DNA matches it firmly. Expanded clones get a size class; other rows say once, few or many, or leave the size out.

TRBV18	-	-	TRBJ2-1	CASSPNSPIGAPSFNEQFF	TGTGCCAGCTCACCCAACTCACCAATTGGGGCTCCGAGCTTCAATGAGCAGTTCTTC
TRBV5-5	few	-	TRBJ2-7	CASSLNSIEQYF	TGTGCCAGCAGCTTGAATTCGATTGAGCAGTACTTC
TRBV3-1	-	TRBD2	TRBJ2-5	CASSLPGLAEQETQYF	TGTGCCAGCAGCTTACCCGGACTAGCGGAACAAGAGACCCAGTACTTC
TRBV2	-	TRBD1	TRBJ1-3	CASSTDRAGNTIYF	TGTGCCAGCAGCACCGACAGGGCTGGAAACACCATATATTTT
TRBV12-5	-	-	TRBJ2-1	CASGPGPNEQFF	TGTGCTAGTGGTCCCGGGCCAAATGAGCAGTTCTTC
TRBV7-3	many	TRBD1	TRBJ2-1	CASSLRPGQLFNEQFF	TGTGCCAGCAGCTTAAGACCGGGACAGTTATTCAATGAGCAGTTCTTC
TRBV5-4	once	-	TRBJ2-1	CASSLLTLSSYNEQFF	TGTGCCAGCAGCTTATTGACGCTAAGCTCCTACAATGAGCAGTTCTTC
TRBV11-1	-	TRBD2	TRBJ2-1	CASSWGLAGGMVYNEQFF	TGTGCCAGCAGCTGGGGACTAGCGGGAGGTATGGTCTACAATGAGCAGTTCTTC
TRBV12-3/TRBV12-4	many	-	TRBJ1-1	CASSRLAEAFF	TGTGCCAGCAGCCGACTCGCTGAAGCTTTCTTT
TRBV28	-	-	TRBJ1-3	CASSSSRKYSGNTIYF	TGTGCCAGCAGTTCCTCCCGCAAGTACTCTGGAAACACCATATATTTT
TRBV6-4	-	TRBD1	TRBJ1-2	CASKGDRAYYGYTF	TGTGCCAGCAAGGGGGACAGGGCGTACTATGGCTACACCTTC
TRBV24-1	few	-	TRBJ2-3	CATSDGGEADTQYF	TGTGCCACCAGTGACGGGGGAGAAGCAGATACGCAGTATTTT
TRBV20-1	few	-	TRBJ1-2	CSAPGTFYGYTF	TGCAGTGCTCCCGGGACCTTCTATGGCTACACCTTC
TRBV15	many	-	TRBJ1-1	CATSGAGGTEAFF	TGTGCCACCTCAGGGGCCGGAGGCACTGAAGCTTTCTTT
TRBV7-2	few	TRBD2	TRBJ2-1	CASSPGLAGVTIYNEQFF	TGTGCCAGCAGCCCGGGACTAGCGGGAGTCACCATCTACAATGAGCAGTTCTTC
TRBV6-2/TRBV6-3	few	TRBD1	TRBJ2-1	CASKSSGWDRGNEQFF	TGTGCCAGCAAGTCGAGTGGGTGGGACAGGGGCAATGAGCAGTTCTTC
TRBV20-1	few	-	TRBJ2-7	CSAREPLSGQYF	TGCAGTGCTAGAGAACCACTATCCGGGCAGTACTTC
TRBV20-1	-	TRBD2	TRBJ2-5	CSVEASGKETQYF	TGCAGTGTAGAGGCTAGCGGTAAAGAGACCCAGTACTTC
TRBV30	-	TRBD1	TRBJ1-4	CAWSFDRGEKLFF	TGTGCCTGGAGTTTTGACAGGGGTGAAAAACTGTTTTTT
TRBV12-3/TRBV12-4	many	-	TRBJ1-2	CASSSGDRTYGYTF	TGTGCCAGCAGTTCCGGAGACAGAACCTATGGCTACACCTTC
TRBV7-2	few	-	TRBJ2-1	CASSLAGRSNEQFF	TGTGCCAGCAGCTTAGCGGGAAGGTCGAATGAGCAGTTCTTC
TRBV5-1	few	-	TRBJ1-3	CASSLRPGASGNTIYF	TGCGCCAGCAGCCTCCGACCGGGGGCCTCTGGAAACACCATATATTTT
TRBV28	-	-	TRBJ2-7	CASSPPGTYEQYF	TGTGCCAGCAGTCCCCCGGGAACCTACGAGCAGTACTTC
TRBV24-1	few	-	TRBJ1-2	CATSEARGPSYGYTF	TGTGCCACCAGTGAAGCCAGGGGACCGAGCTATGGCTACACCTTC
TRBV20-1	-	TRBD2	TRBJ2-1	CSAGVGGPQNEQFF	TGCAGTGCAGGGGTGGGAGGGCCGCAGAATGAGCAGTTCTTC
TRBV28	-	TRBD2	TRBJ2-5	CASSSVAGSQETQYF	TGTGCCAGCAGTTCGGTAGCGGGATCCCAAGAGACCCAGTACTTC
TRBV7-2	-	TRBD1	TRBJ2-7	CASSLAGQGVGEQYF	TGTGCCAGCAGCTTAGCAGGACAGGGAGTAGGGGAGCAGTACTTC
TRBV5-5	-	-	TRBJ1-1	CASSLGQAMNTEAFF	TGTGCCAGCAGCTTGGGACAGGCCATGAACACTGAAGCTTTCTTT
TRBV20-1	few	TRBD2	TRBJ2-7	CSALRGGYEQYF	TGCAGTGCCCTAAGGGGAGGGTACGAGCAGTACTTC
TRBV25-1	-	-	TRBJ2-3	CASSVSDTQYF	TGTGCCAGCAGTGTCTCAGATACGCAGTATTTT
TRBV20-1	few	-	TRBJ1-5	CSAKRELDSNQPQHF	TGCAGTGCCAAACGGGAGCTCGATAGCAATCAGCCCCAGCATTTT
TRBV2	-	TRBD1	TRBJ1-5	CASRRQGNSNQPQHF	TGTGCCAGCAGGCGACAGGGCAATAGCAATCAGCCCCAGCATTTT
TRBV7-3	few	TRBD2	TRBJ2-1	CASSFSGGRAPNEQFF	TGTGCCAGCAGCTTTTCAGGCGGGAGGGCCCCCAATGAGCAGTTCTTC
TRBV28	-	-	TRBJ2-7	CASSLYLRIPYEQYF	TGTGCCAGCAGTTTATACCTCCGCATACCCTACGAGCAGTACTTC
TRBV5-8	-	-	TRBJ2-1	CASSGKGPGHYNEQFF	TGTGCCAGCAGCGGTAAAGGACCGGGACATTACAATGAGCAGTTCTTC
TRBV20-1	few	-	TRBJ1-2	CSARWGANYGYTF	TGCAGTGCACGGTGGGGGGCTAACTATGGCTACACCTTC
TRBV19	-	TRBD1	TRBJ2-1	CASSIGTGIYNEQFF	TGTGCCAGTAGTATCGGGACAGGGATTTACAATGAGCAGTTCTTC
TRBV12-3/TRBV12-4	many	TRBD1	TRBJ1-1	CASSNSGGGTEAFF	TGTGCCAGCAGCAATTCAGGGGGCGGAACTGAAGCTTTCTTT
TRBV10-3	many	-	TRBJ2-1	CAISTGQKEQFF	TGTGCCATCAGTACAGGACAAAAAGAGCAGTTCTTC
TRBV11-2	-	-	TRBJ2-4	CASSLDVAKNIQYF	TGTGCCAGCAGCTTAGATGTGGCCAAAAACATTCAGTACTTC
TRBV29-1	few	-	TRBJ2-2	CSVTGRWSTGELFF	TGCAGCGTTACAGGGCGATGGAGCACCGGGGAGCTGTTTTTT
TRBV9	-	-	TRBJ1-4	CASKRDEGEKLFF	TGTGCCAGCAAGAGGGACGAAGGTGAAAAACTGTTTTTT
TRBV28	-	-	TRBJ1-2	CASSFMTDYGYTF	TGTGCCAGCAGTTTTATGACGGACTATGGCTACACCTTC
TRBV29-1	many	-	TRBJ2-1	CSVVRSGTLWGEQFF	TGCAGCGTTGTTCGATCCGGGACACTATGGGGTGAGCAGTTCTTC
TRBV6-2/TRBV6-3	few	TRBD2	TRBJ2-2	CASTSGLARGTGELFF	TGTGCCAGCACCTCCGGACTAGCGAGGGGCACCGGGGAGCTGTTTTTT
TRBV20-1	few	TRBD1	TRBJ1-2	CSAQQGAGGYTF	TGCAGTGCTCAACAGGGGGCAGGTGGCTACACCTTC
TRBV20-1	-	TRBD2	TRBJ2-2	CSAEPSGSSGELFF	TGCAGTGCAGAGCCTAGCGGGAGCTCCGGGGAGCTGTTTTTT
TRBV6-1	many	-	TRBJ2-3	CASTPRQGTDTQYF	TGTGCCAGCACCCCCCGGCAGGGCACAGATACGCAGTATTTT
TRBV12-3/TRBV12-4	few	-	TRBJ1-1	CASRNQKGGTEAFF	TGTGCCAGCAGGAACCAAAAGGGGGGGACTGAAGCTTTCTTT
TRBV2	-	-	TRBJ2-1	CASLFVRTERNEQFF	TGTGCCAGCCTGTTTGTCAGGACAGAGCGGAATGAGCAGTTCTTC